This T cell receptor (beta chain) was profiled in a study of blood T cell repertoires in COVID-19. Study details: Donors in the United States, Italy and Spain gave samples during acute or convalescent COVID-19. T cells, B-cell-depleted T cells, or PBMCs provided the cDNA or gDNA that served as material.

Authors' methods: Estimated nucleated cell counts came from reference gene primer amplification. The repertoire was sequenced with immunoSEQ multiplex PCR; TCRdb's copy has only in-frame clones and lacks some. The D gene and trimming were derived from the DNA, and the V and J assignments and clone size from that table. The sample lists 120,000 to 150,000 clones; about nine tenths were seen once. Trimming cost V 1 base and J 8 bases; bases outside gene matches: 4. The CDR3 contains 13 residues. Germline assignment: CDR1 SNHLY and CDR2 FYNNEI. Sequencing used peripheral blood. The receptor comes from a man between 50 and 59 years old who had recovered from COVID-19. This chain uses TRBV2 with TRBJ1-2, with TRBD1 matching 7 bases. The CDR3 bases are TGTGCCAGCAGTGAAGGACAGGGAATAGGCTACACCTTC. This codes for CASSEGQGIGYTF.